This T cell receptor beta chain was obtained from a study of blood T cell repertoires in COVID-19. V dropped 2 bases and J dropped 7; count of bases not matched to a gene: 2. The CDR3 sequence is 15 residues long. The germline CDR1 and CDR2 sequences are ENHRY and SYGVKD. As handled by the study authors: Estimation of nucleated cell counts was performed using reference gene primer amplification. Assay used: immunoSEQ multiplex PCR; TCRdb lists only in-frame clones, some missing. V and J calls and clone size are given by that table; D and trimming were obtained from the DNA. This sample has 9,500 to 15,000 clones, with 55% to 85% found just once. Enrollment of patients from Seattle took place during active infection, with longitudinal follow-up.

The chain uses TRBV10-3 and TRBJ2-2, with TRBD2 matching 12 bases. This TCR derives from a man in his sixties with COVID-19, enrolled during active disease. The material sequenced was peripheral blood. CDR3 loop: CAISEGLAGIGELFF. The DNA for the CDR3 is TGTGCCATCAGTGAGGGACTAGCGGGAATCGGGGAGCTGTTTTTT.